The 32 T cell receptor beta chains given below trace back to one sample, sequenced in a study of beta chain features in type 1 diabetes. What was sequenced were expressed TCRB transcripts, since all of the isolated RNA had been reverse transcribed. Clones were sequenced by immunoSEQ multiplex PCR, and TCRdb holds only the in-frame ones, with some missing. The profile covers 640,000 or so clones, with over 12% appearing a single time and approximately 0.043% taken by the ten largest. Their specific antigens are unknown. Points from the study as a whole: Patients with Type 1 diabetes showed moderately but significantly shorter TCRB CDR3s in all four CD4+ subsets.

Sequenced sample: naive CD4+ T cells from blood. The receptor set was obtained from a young man with type 1 diabetes.

The table lists this clone with a few counts. This sequence joins TRBV9 and TRBJ2-1; 9 bases match TRBD2. There are 15 residues in the CDR3. J gave up 1 base and V 4 bases, and 3 bases lay outside the gene matches. Germline lookup yields CDR1 SGDLS and CDR2 YYNGEE. The CDR3 loop reads CASSPLAGSYNEQFF. The CDR3 coding sequence is TGTGCCAGCAGCCCCCTAGCGGGGTCCTACAATGAGCAGTTCTTC.

V and J are TRBV27 and TRBJ2-3; D unclear. Germline CDR1 reads MNHEY; CDR2 reads SMNVEV (reference sequence). V was clipped by 3 bases and J by 4 bases, with 17 bases between them. The CDR3 is 16 residues long. In nucleotides, the CDR3 is TGTGCCAGCAGTTTTTTGGGTAGTATAGTTTCAGATACGCAGTATTTT. Protein: CASSFLGSIVSDTQYF.

The rearrangement uses TRBV25-1 and TRBJ1-5; maybe TRBD1 (5 bases). V was cut by 7 bases and J by 2 bases, with 18 bases left in between. CDR3 length: 16 amino acids. The germline gives CDR1 MGHDK, CDR2 SYGVNS. The CDR3 region has the DNA TGTGCCAGCACTACCTCTCAGGGTAGAGGCAATCAGCCCCAGCATTTT. The encoded protein is CASTTSQGRGNQPQHF.

This clone has a handful of counts. The J gene is TRBJ1-6, the V gene TRBV14; D unresolved. Germline V gene data show CDR1 as SGHDN and CDR2 as FVKESK. Trimming stripped 0 bases from V and 10 bases from J, with 7 bases between. The CDR3 spans 13 residues. DNA of the CDR3: TGTGCCAGCAGCCAAGAGGTTAACTCACCCCTCCACTTT. Translated: CASSQEVNSPLHF.

Note on this clone: Other DNA sequences in this sample translate to the same CDR3. This chain links TRBV7-2 with TRBJ2-7; D unresolved. Trimming left V 5 bases short and J 3 bases short, with 5 bases between. The CDR3 length is 11 residues. Germline assignment: CDR1 SGHTA and CDR2 FQGNSA. The CDR3 DNA follows: TGTGCCAGCAGCCCCCTCTACGAGCAGTACTTC. Amino acids: CASSPLYEQYF.

In this sample, this clone turned up a few times. The chain combines TRBV7-9 with TRBJ2-5; 13 bases are a match to TRBD2. Germline values: CDR1 SEHNR, CDR2 FQNEAQ (reference sequence). The CDR3 spans 19 residues. Unmatched junction bases numbered 15, after V lost 5 bases and J lost 3 bases. CDR3 nucleotides: TGTGCCAGCAGCGTGGGACTAGCGGGATCCTTCCTTGGGAAAGAGACCCAGTACTTC. This encodes CASSVGLAGSFLGKETQYF.

The rearrangement uses TRBV20-1 and TRBJ2-1; weak D call: TRBD2 (6 bases). In germline, CDR1 is DFQATT, CDR2 SNEGSKA (reference sequence). The V end was cut by 2 bases, the J end by 10 bases, with 9 bases between. This CDR3 is built from 11 residues. CDR3 coding DNA: TGCAGTGCTAGACGTCTAGCGGAGCAGTTCTTC. This encodes CSARRLAEQFF.

The chain uses TRBV29-1 and TRBJ2-3; D perhaps matches TRBD2 (6 bases). This CDR3 region has 12 residues. V lost 7 bases and J 6 bases, leaving 14 bases between the germline ends. The germline CDR1 and CDR2 sequences are SQVTM and ANQGSEA. The DNA for the CDR3 is TGCAGCGGCCGGGACTCGACGGATACGCAGTATTTT. Translation: CSGRDSTDTQYF.

In this sample, this clone turned up a few times. The CDR3 is CASSEITASTDTQYF. In nucleotides, the CDR3 is TGTGCCAGCAGCGAAATTACAGCTAGCACAGATACGCAGTATTTT. The chain recombines TRBV7-9 with TRBJ2-3; no clear D gene. With 5 bases removed from V and 0 bases from J, the gap between germline ends came to 12 bases. Germline CDR1 is SEHNR and CDR2 is FQNEAQ (reference sequence). The CDR3 has 15 residues. The variable domain in full, with the rest retrieved from reference TRBV7-9 and TRBJ2-3, is DTGVSQNPRHKITKRGQNVTFRCDPISEHNRLYWYRQTLGQGPEFLTYFQNEAQLEKSRLLSDRFSAERPKGSFSTLEIQRTEQGDSAMYLCASSEITASTDTQYFGPGTRLTVL.

The V and J genes are TRBV7-9 and TRBJ1-6; TRBD1 aligns across 12 bases. Trimming removed 5 bases from V and 7 bases from J; junction bases left unmatched: 3. This CDR3 has 15 amino acids. Germline V gene data show CDR1 as SEHNR and CDR2 as FQNEAQ (reference sequence). The DNA for the CDR3 is TGTGCCAGCAGCCCGGGACAGGGGGCCAATTCACCCCTCCACTTT. It is translated as CASSPGQGANSPLHF.

The V and J genes are TRBV30 and TRBJ2-3, with 11 bases identical to TRBD2. This CDR3 comprises 14 residues. Trimming took 4 bases from V and 3 from J; bases not matched to a gene: 3. Germline assignment: CDR1 GTSNPN and CDR2 SVGIG (reference sequence). The CDR3 reads CAWNIAGGTDTQYF. DNA for the CDR3: TGTGCCTGGAATATAGCGGGAGGGACAGATACGCAGTATTTT.

As DNA, the CDR3 is TGTGCCAGCAGCTTTTGGAAGGACGAGCAGTACTTC. Translating it yields CASSFWKDEQYF. J is TRBJ2-7 and V is TRBV7-9; D is uncertain. Germline CDR1 and CDR2: SEHNR and FQNEAQ (reference sequence). V dropped 3 bases and J dropped 5 bases, with 8 bases sitting between them. The CDR3 has 12 amino acids.

The CDR3 nucleotides are TGTGCCAGCAGCTTGAGCGGGGGAGAGCAGTTCTTC. Residues: CASSLSGGEQFF. The chain has TRBV5-6 and TRBJ2-1; TRBD2 matches at 8 bases. Losses at the gene ends were 1 base for V and 10 bases for J; bases not matched to a gene: 1. There are 12 residues in the CDR3. Germline values: CDR1 SGHDT, CDR2 YYEEEE.

Only a few counts were recorded for this clone. The chain couples TRBV28 to TRBJ1-6; D gene uncertain. CDR1 and CDR2 (germline): MDHEN, SYDVKM. The CDR3 loop spans 13 amino acids. V lost 6 bases and J 10 bases, leaving 13 bases between the germline ends. CDR3 coding DNA: TGTGCCAGCAGCCTCCTAACATTGTCACCCCTCCACTTT. It encodes CASSLLTLSPLHF.

This clone has more than one count but fewer than ten. CDR3 in DNA: TGTGCCAGCAGTGGCCTTGGGACAGTATCTGAAGCTTTCTTT. It is translated as CASSGLGTVSEAFF. The J gene is TRBJ1-1, the V gene TRBV2; the match to TRBD1 covers 7 bases. Germline lookup yields CDR1 SNHLY and CDR2 FYNNEI. V lost 4 bases to trimming and J lost 6 bases; unmatched junction nucleotides: 8. There are 14 residues in the CDR3.

V is TRBV7-2 and J is TRBJ2-3; D uncertain. Germline lookup yields CDR1 SGHTA and CDR2 FQGNSA. V gave up 4 bases and J gave up 2 bases, with 4 bases separating them. The CDR3 runs 12 residues. CDR3 nucleotide sequence: TGTGCCAGCAGCTCGGTCACAGATACGCAGTATTTT. It translates to CASSSVTDTQYF.

This clone was seen a few times. The CDR3 sequence: CASKRDSGQPQHF. DNA of the CDR3: TGTGCCAGCAAACGGGACAGTGGTCAGCCCCAGCATTTT. V gene TRBV2 combines with J gene TRBJ1-5; 7 bases line up with TRBD1. Germline V gene sequence: CDR1 SNHLY, CDR2 FYNNEI. The CDR3 runs 13 residues. V lost 7 bases, J lost 6 bases, and 6 bases stayed unmatched.

With regard to this clone: Germline and junction disagree at one end, which may indicate a read error. The chain links TRBV7-7 to TRBJ2-7; D remains unclear. Germline assignment: CDR1 SSHAT and CDR2 FNYEAQ (reference sequence). The CDR3 loop spans 13 amino acids. Written as DNA, the CDR3 is TGTGCTAGCAGCCCCGAACGAGGTGGGGAGCAGTACTTC. Its protein product is CASSPERGGEQYF.

The chain has TRBV29-1 and TRBJ2-5; maybe TRBD1 (5 bases). The DNA end is a closer match to TRBJ2-7, so the J assignment may be wrong. The CDR3 spans 11 residues. Per germline, CDR1 SQVTM and CDR2 ANQGSEA. This chain's CDR3 is CSVQGAYEQYF. CDR3 DNA sequence: TGCAGCGTTCAAGGGGCCTACGAGCAGTACTTC.

V gene TRBV6-9 combines with J gene TRBJ2-7; 8 bases align to TRBD2. This CDR3 comprises 16 residues. V dropped 10 bases and J dropped 4; count of bases not matched to a gene: 18. CDR1 and CDR2 from the germline V gene are MNHGY and SVAAGI. Here the CDR3 DNA reads TGTGCCACCCCGGGGGGTAGCGGGACCATTCCTTACGAGCAGTACTTC. Residues: CATPGGSGTIPYEQYF.

Notes on this clone: Within the sample, other DNA sequences also encode this same CDR3. The chain links TRBV6-1 to TRBJ2-2, with a tentative D call TRBD2 (5 bases). Germline V CDR1 and CDR2: MNHNS, SASEGT. This CDR3 region has 14 residues. V was trimmed by 7 bases and J by 0 bases, leaving 9 bases between them. The chain's CDR3 is CASKRTANTGELFF. CDR3 coding DNA: TGTGCCAGCAAACGGACTGCGAACACCGGGGAGCTGTTTTTT.

The rearrangement joins TRBV4-2 to TRBJ2-2, with TRBD2 as a possible D gene (5 bases). Germline V CDR1 and CDR2: LGHNA, YNFKEQ. The ends were cut back, 4 bases at V and 5 bases at J, with 14 bases in the middle. This CDR3 comprises 15 residues. The CDR3 loop reads CASSLEGEVTGELFF. In DNA, the CDR3 is TGTGCCAGCAGCCTCGAGGGAGAGGTTACCGGGGAGCTGTTTTTT.

This clone was counted a few times. The chain has TRBV5-1 and TRBJ1-1; 10 bases agree with TRBD1. Looked up from germline, CDR1 is SGHRS and CDR2 is YFSETQ. The V segment lost 4 bases and the J segment 4 bases; nucleotides outside the gene matches: 7. The CDR3 loop spans 15 amino acids. In DNA, the CDR3 is TGCGCCAGCAGCCGGGACTGGACAGGGGGCACTGAAGCTTTCTTT. This encodes CASSRDWTGGTEAFF.

This clone has more than one count but fewer than ten. The chain uses TRBV5-4 and TRBJ2-5; D is possibly TRBD2 (5 bases). V was cut by 4 bases and J by 2 bases, with 24 bases left in between. The CDR3 has 18 amino acids. Germline V CDR1 and CDR2: SGHNT, YYREEE (reference sequence). The CDR3 nucleotides are TGTGCCAGCAGCGGGAGCCTACTAGATCAGGTCAAGCAAGAGACCCAGTACTTC. Protein: CASSGSLLDQVKQETQYF.

The rearrangement uses TRBV7-2 and TRBJ2-2; tentative D call: TRBD1 (6 bases). The CDR3 covers 17 residues. V lost 5 bases and J 0 bases, leaving 16 bases between the germline ends. Germline CDR1 and CDR2: SGHTA and FQGNSA. The CDR3 spells CASSGRQALTNTGELFF. The CDR3 bases are TGTGCCAGCAGCGGTAGACAGGCCCTCACGAACACCGGGGAGCTGTTTTTT.

This sequence joins TRBV6-5 and TRBJ2-3; TRBD1 matches 7 bases. Per the germline V gene, CDR1 is MNHEY and CDR2 is SVGAGI. The CDR3 contains 14 residues. The V gene end was trimmed by 10 bases and the J gene end by 4 bases; junction bases not matched to a gene: 11. The CDR3 is CATSDRAPADTQYF. CDR3 DNA sequence: TGTGCCACCTCCGACAGGGCCCCCGCAGATACGCAGTATTTT.

The CDR3 protein is CASREQGVLSYEQYF. In DNA, the CDR3 is TGTGCCAGCCGAGAACAGGGGGTACTTTCCTACGAGCAGTACTTC. The J gene is TRBJ2-7, the V gene TRBV2; 8 bases match TRBD1. Looked up from germline, CDR1 is SNHLY and CDR2 is FYNNEI. This CDR3 is 15 amino acids long. V dropped 8 bases and J dropped 1; count of bases not matched to a gene: 10.

This clone occurred a few times. The rearrangement uses TRBV10-3 and TRBJ2-7, with TRBD2 matching over 12 bases. The CDR3 length is 15 residues. The V gene end was trimmed by 3 bases and the J gene end by 5 bases; junction bases not matched to a gene: 5. The germline gives CDR1 ENHRY, CDR2 SYGVKD. The CDR3 DNA is TGTGCCATCAGTGACTCACTAGCGGGAGGCCACGAGCAGTACTTC. This translates into CAISDSLAGGHEQYF.

This clone was picked up a small number of times. The J gene is TRBJ2-4, the V gene TRBV4-1, with D hard to call. Germline CDR1 MGHRA, CDR2 YSYEKL. V was cut by 0 bases and J by 9 bases, with 18 bases left in between. The CDR3 spans 16 residues. As DNA, the CDR3 is TGCGCCAGCAGCCAAGAGGGCCTTTCGAACTGGGCCATTCAGTACTTC. Translated: CASSQEGLSNWAIQYF.

This chain joins TRBV11-2 and TRBJ2-1; tentatively, D is TRBD1 (6 bases). This CDR3 has 13 amino acids. V was cut by 1 base and J by 9 bases, with 10 bases left in between. Per the germline V gene, CDR1 is SGHAT and CDR2 is FQNNGV. This CDR3 is CASSLGLGAEQFF. In DNA, the CDR3 is TGTGCCAGCAGCTTAGGGTTGGGGGCTGAGCAGTTCTTC.

The chain recombines TRBV10-3 with TRBJ2-3; no firm D call. CDR1 and CDR2 from the germline V gene are ENHRY and SYGVKD. V was cut by 8 bases and J by 0 bases, with 9 bases left in between. This CDR3 has 13 residues. CDR3 sequence (DNA): TGTGCCATCCGGCAGATTAGCACAGATACGCAGTATTTT. Translating gives CAIRQISTDTQYF.

This clone was counted a few times. CDR3: CASSGRQGPSSYNEQFF. Here the CDR3 DNA reads TGTGCCAGCAGTGGACGACAGGGGCCTAGCTCCTACAATGAGCAGTTCTTC. The J gene is TRBJ2-1, the V gene TRBV2; 8 bases are a match to TRBD1. V lost 4 bases and J lost 0; bases outside the gene matches: 8. Germline assignment: CDR1 SNHLY and CDR2 FYNNEI. This CDR3 contains 17 residues.